This T cell receptor (beta chain) was sequenced in a study of cytomegalovirus exposure and HLA in healthy donors. Assay used: immunoSEQ multiplex PCR; TCRdb lists only in-frame clones, some missing. The sample comprises approximately 260,000 clones, 65% to 90% of which are singletons, and approximately 1% rests with the top ten. Whole-study results and caveats: Most TCR sequences were uncommon, yet certain public TCRs appeared in many donors. Investigators reported approximately 150 TCR beta chains as tied to cytomegalovirus. Specificity for CMV antigens was confirmed in vitro for a few of the CMV-associated chains. Subsequent analysis of the approximately 110 validation repertoires found a tendency for first-cohort TCR clusters to co-occur.

On this clone: Its antigen is not identified.

The CDR3 spans 14 residues. Trimming left V 3 bases short and J 3 bases short, with 12 bases between. Germline V CDR1 and CDR2: LNHDA, SQIVND (reference sequence). Sequencing used PBMCs. V and J are TRBV19 and TRBJ2-7, with a possible D match to TRBD2 (5 bases). The receptor comes from a woman in her late teens or twenties in good health and CMV-seronegative. CDR3 sequence (DNA): TGTGCCAGTAGTATCGGAGGCTACCACTACGAGCAGTACTTC. As protein: CASSIGGYHYEQYF.